These 8 T cell receptor beta chains were sequenced from one sample in a study of STAT5B mutations in CD4+ large granular lymphocyte leukemia. Sequenced by immunoSEQ multiplex PCR; TCRdb stores in-frame clones only, minus some. The sample shows some 23,000 clones, approximately 80% of them seen only once. The sample comprised CD4+ T cells from blood buffy coats. These receptors were collected from a human donor in good health.

The rearrangement links TRBV27 to TRBJ1-6, with 7 bases aligning to TRBD1. Losses at the gene ends were 6 bases for V and 7 bases for J; bases not matched to a gene: 15. CDR3 length: 17 residues. The germline V gene encodes CDR1 MNHEY and CDR2 SMNVEV (reference sequence). The CDR3 sequence: CASSLLQTGTENSPLHF. The CDR3 region has the DNA TGTGCCAGCAGCCTCCTCCAAACCGGGACAGAGAATTCACCCCTCCACTTT.

J is TRBJ2-2 and V is TRBV27, with TRBD1 as a possible D gene (5 bases). In germline, CDR1 is MNHEY, CDR2 SMNVEV (reference sequence). The CDR3 spans 14 residues. Trimming shortened V by 5 bases and J by 4 bases, and 11 bases separated the two germline ends. CDR3 sequence: CASSRQGSTGELFF. Written as DNA, the CDR3 is TGTGCCAGCAGTCGGCAGGGTAGCACCGGGGAGCTGTTTTTT.

The chain employs TRBV10-3 and TRBJ2-7; TRBD1 might be the D (5 bases). V lost 4 bases and J 0 bases, leaving 10 bases between the germline ends. CDR1 is ENHRY and CDR2 is SYGVKD in the germline V gene. This CDR3 has 14 residues. CDR3 residues: CAISVGQGSYEQYF. The CDR3 DNA reads TGTGCCATCAGTGTAGGGCAGGGCTCCTACGAGCAGTACTTC.

Only a few counts were recorded for this clone. The chain uses TRBV6-5 and TRBJ2-7; 10 bases align to TRBD1. J was trimmed by 2 bases and V by 6 bases; bases with no gene match: 4. Germline assignment: CDR1 MNHEY and CDR2 SVGAGI. The length of the CDR3 is 14 residues. The CDR3 loop is CASSRGQGAYEQYF. DNA of the CDR3: TGTGCCAGCAGCCGCGGACAGGGGGCCTACGAGCAGTACTTC.

The count of this clone is one. This chain connects TRBV6-5 to TRBJ1-1; D uncertain. V shed 9 bases and J shed 0 bases, with 14 bases lying between them. CDR1 is MNHEY and CDR2 is SVGAGI in the germline V gene. This CDR3 has 14 amino acids. The CDR3 here is CASRSNYMNTEAFF. For the CDR3, the DNA is TGTGCCAGTCGCTCGAATTACATGAACACTGAAGCTTTCTTT.

The chain uses TRBV13 and TRBJ2-1; a weak D match, TRBD2 (5 bases). With 4 bases removed from V and 0 bases from J, the gap between germline ends came to 13 bases. Per the germline V gene, CDR1 is PRHDT and CDR2 is FYEKMQ (reference sequence). The CDR3 length is 16 residues. CDR3 nucleotide sequence: TGTGCCAGCAGCTCCTATCGGGGTAGCTCCTACAATGAGCAGTTCTTC. This translates into CASSSYRGSSYNEQFF.

This chain links TRBV7-8 with TRBJ2-7; 9 bases fit TRBD2. Germline V gene data show CDR1 as SGHVS and CDR2 as FQNEAQ. Losses at the gene ends were 2 bases for V and 5 bases for J; bases not matched to a gene: 16. The CDR3 extends over 18 amino acids. CDR3 nucleotide sequence: TGTGCCAGCAGCTTAACTGGGCGGGCGGGAGGGCGGATAAACGAGCAGTACTTC. It is translated as CASSLTGRAGGRINEQYF.

This rearrangement joins TRBV27 to TRBJ1-1; D might be TRBD1 (5 bases). The germline V gene has CDR1 MNHEY and CDR2 SMNVEV (reference sequence). V lost 2 bases to trimming and J lost 2 bases, with 12 bases between them. CDR3 length: 15 amino acids. The CDR3 region has the DNA TGTGCCAGCAGTTTAAATGAGGGGACCAACACTGAAGCTTTCTTT. Its translation is CASSLNEGTNTEAFF.